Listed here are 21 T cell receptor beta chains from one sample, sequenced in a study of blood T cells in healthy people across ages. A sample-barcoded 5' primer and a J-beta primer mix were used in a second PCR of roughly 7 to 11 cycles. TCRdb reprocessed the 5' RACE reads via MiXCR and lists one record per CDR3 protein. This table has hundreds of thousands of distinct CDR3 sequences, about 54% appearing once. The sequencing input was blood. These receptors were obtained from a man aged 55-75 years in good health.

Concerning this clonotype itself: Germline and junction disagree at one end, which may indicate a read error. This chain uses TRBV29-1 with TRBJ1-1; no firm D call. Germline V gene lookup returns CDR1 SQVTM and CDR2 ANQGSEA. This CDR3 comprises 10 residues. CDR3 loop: CSAVDTEAFF. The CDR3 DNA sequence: TGCAGCGCTGTAGACACGGAAGCTTTCTTT. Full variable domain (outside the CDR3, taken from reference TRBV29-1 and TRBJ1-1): SAVISQKPSRDICQRGTSLTIQCQVDSQVTMMFWYRQQPGQSLTLIATANQGSEATYESGFVIDKFPISRPNLTFSTLTVSNMSPEDSSIYLCSAVDTEAFFGQGTRLTVV.

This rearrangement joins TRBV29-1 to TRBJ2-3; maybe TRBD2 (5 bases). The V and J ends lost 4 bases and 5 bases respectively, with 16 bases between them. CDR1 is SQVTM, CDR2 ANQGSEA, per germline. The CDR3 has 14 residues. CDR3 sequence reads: CSVGERRAGDTQYF. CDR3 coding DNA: TGCAGCGTTGGGGAACGAAGGGCGGGAGATACGCAGTATTTT.

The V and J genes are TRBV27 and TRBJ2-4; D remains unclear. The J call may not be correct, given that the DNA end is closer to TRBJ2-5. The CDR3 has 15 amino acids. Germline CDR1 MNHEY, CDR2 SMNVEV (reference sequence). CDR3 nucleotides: TGTGCCAGCAGTCCAAATTGGTTCCGCCAAGAGACCCAGTACTTC. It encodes CASSPNWFRQETQYF.

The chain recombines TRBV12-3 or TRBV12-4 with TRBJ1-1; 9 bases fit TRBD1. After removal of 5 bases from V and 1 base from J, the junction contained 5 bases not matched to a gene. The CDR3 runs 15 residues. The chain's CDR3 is CASSRTGVWNTEAFF. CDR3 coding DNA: TGTGCCAGCAGTCGGACAGGGGTTTGGAACACTGAAGCTTTCTTT.

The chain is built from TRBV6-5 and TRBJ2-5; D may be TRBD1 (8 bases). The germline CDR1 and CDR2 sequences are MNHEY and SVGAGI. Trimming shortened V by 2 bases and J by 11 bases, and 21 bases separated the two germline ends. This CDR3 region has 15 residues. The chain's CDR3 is CASSYTGGGLNEQYF. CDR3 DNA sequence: TGTGCCAGCAGTTACACAGGGGGAGGGCTCAATGAGCAGTACTTC.

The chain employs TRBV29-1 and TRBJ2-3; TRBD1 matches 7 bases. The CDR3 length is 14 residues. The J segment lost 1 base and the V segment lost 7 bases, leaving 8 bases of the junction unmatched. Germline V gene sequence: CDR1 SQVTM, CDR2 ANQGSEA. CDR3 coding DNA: TGCAGCGCAGCCGGGACAGAGGGCACAGATACGCAGTATTTT. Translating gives CSAAGTEGTDTQYF.

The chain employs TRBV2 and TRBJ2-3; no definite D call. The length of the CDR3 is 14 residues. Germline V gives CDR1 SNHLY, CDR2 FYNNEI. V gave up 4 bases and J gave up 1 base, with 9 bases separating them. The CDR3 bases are TGTGCCAGCAGTGTGGCAGTTGGCACAGATACGCAGTATTTT. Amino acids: CASSVAVGTDTQYF.

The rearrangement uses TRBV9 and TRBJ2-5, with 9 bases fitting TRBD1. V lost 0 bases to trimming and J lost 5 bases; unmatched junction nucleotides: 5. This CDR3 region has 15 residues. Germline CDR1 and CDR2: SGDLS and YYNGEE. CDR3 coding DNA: TGTGCCAGCAGCGTAGAGGGGACAGGGTATGAGACCCAGTACTTC. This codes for CASSVEGTGYETQYF.

DNA of the CDR3: TGCGCCAGCAGCTTGTTAAGGGTTGAAGAGACCCAGTACTTC. This encodes CASSLLRVEETQYF. The chain combines TRBV5-1 with TRBJ2-5; D not resolved. CDR1 is SGHRS and CDR2 is YFSETQ in the germline V gene. This CDR3 is 14 amino acids long. The ends were cut back, 1 base at V and 3 bases at J, with 10 bases in the middle.

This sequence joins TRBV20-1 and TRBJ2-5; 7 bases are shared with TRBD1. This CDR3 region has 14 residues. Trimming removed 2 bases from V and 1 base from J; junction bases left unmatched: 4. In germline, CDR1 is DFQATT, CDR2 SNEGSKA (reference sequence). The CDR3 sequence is CSARMTGRQETQYF. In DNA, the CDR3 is TGCAGTGCTAGAATGACAGGGCGCCAAGAGACCCAGTACTTC.

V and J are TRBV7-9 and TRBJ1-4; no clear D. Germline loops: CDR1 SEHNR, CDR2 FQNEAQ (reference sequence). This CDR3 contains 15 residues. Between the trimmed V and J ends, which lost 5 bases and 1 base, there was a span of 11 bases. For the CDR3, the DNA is TGTGCCAGCAGCGCGGACGGAGGAACTAATGAAAAACTGTTTTTT. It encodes CASSADGGTNEKLFF. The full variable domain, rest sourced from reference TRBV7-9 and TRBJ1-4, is DTGVSQNPRHKITKRGQNVTFRCDPISEHNRLYWYRQTLGQGPEFLTYFQNEAQLEKSRLLSDRFSAERPKGSFSTLEIQRTEQGDSAMYLCASSADGGTNEKLFFGSGTQLSVL.

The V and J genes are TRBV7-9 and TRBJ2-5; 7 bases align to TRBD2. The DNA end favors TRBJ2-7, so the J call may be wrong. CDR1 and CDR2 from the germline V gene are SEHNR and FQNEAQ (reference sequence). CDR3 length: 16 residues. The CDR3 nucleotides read TGTGCCAGCAGCTTAGCCACCGGAGGGAGGGGCGCCGAGCAGTACTTC. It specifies CASSLATGGRGAEQYF.

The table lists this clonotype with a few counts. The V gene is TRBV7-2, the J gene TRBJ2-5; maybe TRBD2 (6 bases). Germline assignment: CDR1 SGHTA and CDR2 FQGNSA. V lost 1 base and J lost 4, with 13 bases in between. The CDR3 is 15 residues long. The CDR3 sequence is CASSLGGRRAETQYF. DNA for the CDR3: TGTGCCAGCAGCTTAGGGGGTAGGAGGGCAGAGACCCAGTACTTC.

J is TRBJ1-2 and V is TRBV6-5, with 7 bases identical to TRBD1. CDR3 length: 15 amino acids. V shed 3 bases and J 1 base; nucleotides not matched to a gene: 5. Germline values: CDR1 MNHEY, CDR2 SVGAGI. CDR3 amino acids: CASSYGDRSNYGYTF. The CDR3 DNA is TGTGCCAGCAGTTATGGGGACAGAAGTAACTATGGCTACACCTTC.

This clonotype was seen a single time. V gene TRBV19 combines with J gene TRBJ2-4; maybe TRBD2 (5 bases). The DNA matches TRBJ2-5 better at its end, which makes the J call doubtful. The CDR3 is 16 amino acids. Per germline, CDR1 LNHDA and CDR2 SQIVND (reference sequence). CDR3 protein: CASSIAPAAKQETQYF. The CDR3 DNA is TGTGCCAGTAGTATAGCCCCAGCGGCAAAGCAAGAGACCCAGTACTTC.

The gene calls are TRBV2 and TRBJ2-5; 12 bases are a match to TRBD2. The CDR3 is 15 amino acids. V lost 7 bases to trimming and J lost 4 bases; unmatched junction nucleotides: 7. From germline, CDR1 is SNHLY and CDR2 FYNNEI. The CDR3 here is CASTPLGLAGETQYF. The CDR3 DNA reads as TGTGCCAGCACTCCCCTGGGACTAGCGGGAGAGACCCAGTACTTC. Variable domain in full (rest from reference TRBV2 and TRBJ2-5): EPEVTQTPSHQVTQMGQEVILRCVPISNHLYFYWYRQILGQKVEFLVSFYNNEISEKSEIFDDQFSVERPDGSNFTLKIRSTKLEDSAMYFCASTPLGLAGETQYFGPGTRLLVL.

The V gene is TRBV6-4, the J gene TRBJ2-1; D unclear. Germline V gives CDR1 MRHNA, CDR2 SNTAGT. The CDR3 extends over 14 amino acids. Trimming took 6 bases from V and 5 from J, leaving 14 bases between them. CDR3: CASSPQPTHNEQFF. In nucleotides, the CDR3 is TGTGCCAGCAGCCCACAGCCGACCCACAATGAGCAGTTCTTC.

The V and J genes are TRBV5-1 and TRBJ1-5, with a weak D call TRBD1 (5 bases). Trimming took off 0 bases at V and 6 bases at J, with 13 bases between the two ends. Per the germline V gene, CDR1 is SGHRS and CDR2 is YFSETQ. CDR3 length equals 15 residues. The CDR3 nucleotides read TGCGCCAGCAGCTTGGATTCAAGGGGCAGTCAGCCCCAGCATTTT. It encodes CASSLDSRGSQPQHF. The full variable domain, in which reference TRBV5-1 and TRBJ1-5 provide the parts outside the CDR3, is KAGVTQTPRYLIKTRGQQVTLSCSPISGHRSVSWYQQTPGQGLQFLFEYFSETQRNKGNFPGRFSGRQFSNSRSEMNVSTLELGDSALYLCASSLDSRGSQPQHFGDGTRLSIL.

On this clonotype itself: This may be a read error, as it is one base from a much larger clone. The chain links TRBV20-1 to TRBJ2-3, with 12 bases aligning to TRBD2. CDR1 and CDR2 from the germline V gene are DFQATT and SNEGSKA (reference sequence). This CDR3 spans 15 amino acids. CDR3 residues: CSAGTSGRNTDAQYF. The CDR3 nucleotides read TGCAGTGCTGGGACTAGCGGGCGAAACACAGATGCGCAGTATTTT.

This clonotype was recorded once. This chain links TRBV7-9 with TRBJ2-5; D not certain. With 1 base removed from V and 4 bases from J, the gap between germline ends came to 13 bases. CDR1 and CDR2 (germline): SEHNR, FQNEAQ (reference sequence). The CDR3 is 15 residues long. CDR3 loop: CASSLGQLAGETQYF. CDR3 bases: TGTGCCAGCAGCTTAGGGCAGCTGGCAGGAGAGACCCAGTACTTC. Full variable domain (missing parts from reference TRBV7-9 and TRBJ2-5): DTGVSQNPRHKITKRGQNVTFRCDPISEHNRLYWYRQTLGQGPEFLTYFQNEAQLEKSRLLSDRFSAERPKGSFSTLEIQRTEQGDSAMYLCASSLGQLAGETQYFGPGTRLLVL.

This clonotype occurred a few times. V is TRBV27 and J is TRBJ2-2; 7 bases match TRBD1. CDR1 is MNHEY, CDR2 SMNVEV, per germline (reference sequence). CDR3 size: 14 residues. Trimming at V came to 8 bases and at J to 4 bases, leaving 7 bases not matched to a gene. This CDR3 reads CASGWGQITGELFF. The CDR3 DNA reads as TGTGCCAGCGGATGGGGACAGATCACCGGGGAGCTGTTTTTT.